These T cell receptor beta chains were read from a single sample in a study of OX40 agonist ivuxolimab in advanced cancers. Measured with immunoSEQ multiplex PCR; TCRdb has only the in-frame clones, and not every one. The sample records tens of thousands of clones, roughly four fifths being singletons. This specimen consisted of CD4+ or CD8+ T cells sorted from blood, obtained in a trial of the OX40 agonist ivuxolimab. These receptors all come from an adult with an advanced solid tumor such as melanoma, head and neck, liver or kidney cancer. Each CDR3 is given with its conserved first and last residue. A D gene is named only where the DNA matches it firmly. Clone size appears in some rows only: once, few, many, or a class for an expanded clone.

>TRBV9|NA|NA|TRBJ2-1
CASSVVGGSYNEQFF
TGTGCCAGCAGCGTAGTCGGAGGGTCCTACAATGAGCAGTTCTTC
>TRBV28|NA|NA|TRBJ2-2
CASSLVVSRSRTGELFF
TGTGCCAGCAGTTTAGTGGTATCGCGGTCCAGGACCGGGGAGCTGTTTTTT
>TRBV5-4|NA|NA|TRBJ2-1
CASSLQGSYNEQFF
TGTGCCAGCAGCCTACAGGGTTCCTACAATGAGCAGTTCTTC
>TRBV9|NA|NA|TRBJ2-7
CASSVAGTNYEQYF
TGTGCCAGCAGCGTAGCTGGGACCAACTACGAGCAGTACTTC
>TRBV2|NA|NA|TRBJ2-7
CASSRTRTYEQYF
TGTGCCAGCAGTAGAACCCGCACCTACGAGCAGTACTTC
>TRBV7-9|few|NA|TRBJ1-6
CASSLGDPYNSPLHF
TGTGCCAGCAGCTTGGGGGATCCCTATAATTCACCCCTCCACTTT
>TRBV6-1|once|NA|TRBJ1-6
CASSGNYGSPLHF
TGTGCCAGCAGTGGCAATTATGGTTCACCCCTCCACTTT
>TRBV4-1|medium-sized|NA|TRBJ2-1
CASSQDWQGSRGNEQFF
TGCGCCAGCAGCCAAGATTGGCAGGGCAGTCGGGGCAATGAGCAGTTCTTC
>TRBV21-1|NA|NA|TRBJ1-2
CASSNRGLYGYTF
TGTGCCAGCAGCAACAGGGGGCTCTATGGCTACACCTTC
>TRBV15|NA|TRBD2|TRBJ2-7
CATSRGQRGAREQYF
TGTGCCACCAGCAGGGGGCAGCGGGGGGCCCGCGAGCAGTACTTC
>TRBV6-1|few|NA|TRBJ1-1
CASSPRWNTEAFF
TGTGCCAGCAGTCCCCGTTGGAACACTGAAGCTTTCTTT
>TRBV13|NA|TRBD2|TRBJ2-6
CASSLEVAGGSGANVLTF
TGTGCCAGCAGCTTAGAAGTAGCGGGGGGCTCTGGGGCCAACGTCCTGACTTTC
>TRBV10-3|NA|TRBD1|TRBJ2-1
CAISELDTGGQFF
TGTGCCATCAGTGAGTTAGATACAGGGGGCCAGTTCTTC
>TRBV28|NA|TRBD2|TRBJ2-1
CASQTSGDVNEQFF
TGTGCCAGCCAGACTAGCGGGGACGTGAATGAGCAGTTCTTC
>TRBV4-1|NA|NA|TRBJ1-1
CASSQETRVNTEAFF
TGCGCCAGCAGCCAAGAAACCAGGGTGAACACTGAAGCTTTCTTT
>TRBV19|NA|TRBD1|TRBJ1-3
CASSKTGDSGNTIYF
TGTGCCAGTAGTAAGACAGGGGACTCTGGAAACACCATATATTTT
>TRBV18|NA|NA|TRBJ2-7
CASSRTGTEYEQYF
TGTGCCAGCTCACGTACCGGGACTGAGTACGAGCAGTACTTC
>TRBV19|NA|TRBD1|TRBJ1-5
CASRTGGQPQHF
TGTGCCAGTAGGACAGGGGGCCAGCCCCAGCATTTT
>TRBV6-5|NA|NA|TRBJ2-7
CASSYSIGQGGEQYF
TGTGCCAGCAGTTACTCGATCGGCCAGGGGGGCGAGCAGTACTTC
>TRBV28|NA|NA|TRBJ2-7
CASSPYRGGNEQYF
TGTGCCAGCAGCCCCTACAGGGGGGGGAACGAGCAGTACTTC
>TRBV5-4|NA|TRBD2|TRBJ2-3
CASSEPGTITDTQYF
TGTGCCAGCAGCGAACCCGGGACTATAACAGATACGCAGTATTTT
>TRBV2|NA|TRBD1|TRBJ1-4
CASSNPGTGSATNEKLFF
TGTGCCAGCAGTAATCCGGGGACAGGGTCTGCAACTAATGAAAAACTGTTTTTT
>TRBV5-1|once|TRBD1|TRBJ1-2
CASSLEGQIYGYTF
TGCGCCAGCAGCTTGGAGGGACAGATCTATGGCTACACCTTC
>TRBV11-3|NA|NA|TRBJ2-1
CASSLDTGLTYNEQFF
TGTGCCAGCAGCTTAGATACGGGACTTACCTACAATGAGCAGTTCTTC
>TRBV5-8|once|NA|TRBJ2-7
CASSLAGTRSYEQYF
TGTGCCAGCAGCTTGGCAGGGACACGGTCCTACGAGCAGTACTTC